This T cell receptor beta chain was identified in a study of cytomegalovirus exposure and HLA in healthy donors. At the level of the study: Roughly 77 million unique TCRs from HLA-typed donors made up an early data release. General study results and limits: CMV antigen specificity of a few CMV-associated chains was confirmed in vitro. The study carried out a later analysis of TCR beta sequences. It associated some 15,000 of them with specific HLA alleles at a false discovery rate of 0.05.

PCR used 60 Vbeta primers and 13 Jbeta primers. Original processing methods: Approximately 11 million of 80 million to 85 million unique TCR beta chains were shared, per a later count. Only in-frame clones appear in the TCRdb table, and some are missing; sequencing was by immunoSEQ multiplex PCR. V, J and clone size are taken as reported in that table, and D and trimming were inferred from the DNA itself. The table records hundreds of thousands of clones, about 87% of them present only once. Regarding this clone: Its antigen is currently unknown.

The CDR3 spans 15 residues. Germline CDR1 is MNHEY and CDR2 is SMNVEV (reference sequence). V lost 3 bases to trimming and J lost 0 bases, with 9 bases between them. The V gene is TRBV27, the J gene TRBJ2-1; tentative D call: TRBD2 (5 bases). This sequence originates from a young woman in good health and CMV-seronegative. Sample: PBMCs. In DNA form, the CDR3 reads TGTGCCAGCAGTTTCGAGGGTACCTCCTACAATGAGCAGTTCTTC. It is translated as CASSFEGTSYNEQFF.